This T cell receptor beta chain was found in a study of blood T cell repertoires in COVID-19. On the study more broadly: Sources were T cells, B-cell-depleted T cells, or PBMCs; the material itself was cDNA or gDNA.

Using immunoSEQ multiplex PCR, the repertoire was profiled, and TCRdb retains in-frame clones only, with some absent. The data contain a few hundred thousand clones, 85% of them singletons. V was cut by 5 bases and J by 0 bases, with 13 bases left in between. From germline, CDR1 is SEHNR and CDR2 FQNEAQ (reference sequence). There are 15 residues in the CDR3. This clone occurred a few times. The sample consisted of PBMCs or T cells enriched from blood (not recorded which). This rearrangement joins TRBV7-9 to TRBJ1-2, with D perhaps matching TRBD1 (5 bases). The origin of this receptor is a man in his forties or fifties who had recovered from COVID-19. CDR3: CASSPWTGANYGYTF. CDR3 coding DNA: TGTGCCAGCAGCCCCTGGACGGGGGCTAACTATGGCTACACCTTC.